These T cell receptor beta chains were read from a single sample in a study of regulatory T cells in long-lasting Graves disease. TCRdb independently ran MiXCR on the multiplex PCR reads; one entry per CDR3 protein. The repertoire holds 350,000 to 500,000 distinct CDR3 sequences, with 21% as singletons. The source material was peripheral blood mononuclear cells (PBMCs), sampled when the disease was refractory, from a patient treated with antithyroid drugs. These receptors all come from a female donor with Graves disease. The CDR3 runs from the conserved cysteine through the conserved F or W. The order of the fields is V gene, J gene, CDR3 protein.

TRBV28	TRBJ2-2	CASSSITGELFF
TRBV27	TRBJ1-1	CASSTGTLYEAFF
TRBV30	TRBJ1-6	CAWSPIGGVQNSPLHF
TRBV30	TRBJ1-5	CAWSALGEGQPQHF
TRBV20-1	TRBJ1-2	CSAPRTGGYTF
TRBV28	TRBJ2-1	CASSPRQGRNEQFF
TRBV28	.	CASISTGMNEQFF
TRBV5-1	TRBJ2-3	CASSFSDRDTDTQYF
TRBV2	TRBJ1-1	CASLGGSNTEAFF
TRBV19	TRBJ1-1	CASSRDGGNTEAFF
TRBV19	TRBJ2-7	CASRPDPGKYEQYF
TRBV6-5	TRBJ2-1	CASSYSGANEQFF
TRBV19	TRBJ1-6	CASQKSSYNSPLHF
TRBV11-2	TRBJ1-1	CASSLANRQFEAFF
TRBV5-1	.	CASSIGTGGGYEQYF
TRBV2	TRBJ1-1	CASGRLNTEAFF
TRBV6-2/TRBV6-3	TRBJ2-3	CASTLAGQITDTQYF
TRBV28	TRBJ2-1	CASSSTGGKQFF
TRBV29-1	TRBJ1-5	CSVDQGAGQPQHF
TRBV11-3	TRBJ2-1	CASSLAGGANEQFF
TRBV7-9	TRBJ1-1	CASSLAHIKNTEAFF
TRBV25-1	TRBJ1-2	CASSDRNYGYTF
TRBV20-1	TRBJ2-3	CSASRTSGSTDTQYF
TRBV28	TRBJ2-1	CASRAGTTYNEQFF
TRBV15	TRBJ2-1	CATRRPGQGHNEQFF
TRBV28	TRBJ2-7	CASSGGWFSGRAYEQYF
TRBV12-3/TRBV12-4	TRBJ2-2	CASSFWAGELFF
TRBV28	TRBJ2-7	CATWTGGIYEQYF
TRBV5-1	TRBJ2-4	CASSLGPHWAENIQYF
TRBV5-8	TRBJ2-7	CASLDRIIYEQYF
TRBV2	TRBJ2-5	CASNYGQGGETQYF
TRBV2	TRBJ2-5	CASLSRGYSQTQYF
TRBV7-9	TRBJ1-4	CASRKGPTNEKLFF
TRBV6-2/TRBV6-3	TRBJ1-1	CASGWGQGGRTEAFF
TRBV28	TRBJ2-2	CASSPGAGNTGELFF
TRBV19	TRBJ1-1	CASSIAGWRTGINTEAFF
TRBV18	TRBJ2-5	CASSPPRKETQYF
TRBV28	TRBJ2-5	CASSLGGRPRYETQYF
TRBV7-2	TRBJ1-2	CASSQNGQGYTF
TRBV28	TRBJ2-7	CASSSVGTRNYEQYF
TRBV7-2	TRBJ2-7	CASSPWTGGYEQYF
TRBV28	TRBJ2-2	CASSSQGGELFF
TRBV20-1	TRBJ2-3	CSLPERGTDTQYF
TRBV11-2	TRBJ2-2	CASSLNRAGTTGELFF
TRBV6-1	TRBJ1-5	CAARGGADSNQPQHF
TRBV2	TRBJ2-7	CASTVQPDFSYEQYF
TRBV2	TRBJ2-2	CASSEDTGELFF
TRBV20-1	TRBJ2-5	CSAHRPGTYETQYF